The entry that follows covers one T cell receptor (beta chain) sequence. At least ten counts were recorded for this clonotype. Its antigen remains unidentified. Base quality data are lacking; no much larger clone is found one base away. The CDR3 starts with the cysteine, ends with the phenylalanine, and has 14 residues. The entry retains the CDR3 DNA only, 42 bases that are in frame from base 1. The germline V gene gives CDR1 as MDHEN and CDR2 as SYDVKM. Between the V and J ends, shortened by 6 bases and 2 bases respectively, the junction contains 12 bases. The receptor library was made with 5' RACE. The sequencer was an Illumina HiSeq 2000. A universal primer binding site was introduced by template switching, and a unique molecular identifier was present in the final cDNA, enabling accurate counting of TCR cDNA molecules. First-strand cDNA for TCR alpha and beta chains was synthesized from specific primers in the conserved constant-segment region. To control for contamination, every cDNA library was double barcoded, receiving both a SMART-Mk sample barcode and Illumina barcodes. TruSeq adapter sequences, together with Illumina sample barcodes, were added in two successive PCR steps. Sequencing of the TCR alpha and beta cDNA libraries was done on the Illumina HiSeq platform using custom primers. Processing in the source paper ran as follows. Unique molecular identifiers were extracted from raw reads with MiGEC, and CDR3 positions were determined with MiXCR. For each individual, recombination models were inferred using an EM algorithm with the repgenHMM and IGoR tools. The tcR package in R was used for shared clonotype analysis, with sharing normalized by the product of cloneset sizes. To study raw recombination free of thymic and clonal selection effects, out-of-frame nonproductive sequences were analyzed. The raw public reads went through TCRdb reprocessing: fastp at Q25, MiXCR clone calling, in-frame beta chains kept. One record per CDR3 amino acid sequence lists the most common genes and DNA. TCRdb's processing, not the authors', yielded these V and J calls. The sample profile shows approximately 220,000 distinct CDR3 sequences; roughly 7.5% of them were found once. The ten largest clones take up approximately 2% of the sample.

All donors were healthy Caucasians. The twin cohort consisted of three pairs of female monozygotic twins, all aged about 18 to 29 years. Miltenyi CD45RO+ enrichment and human naive T-cell isolation kits were used to isolate memory (CD45RO+) and naive T cells from PBMC. The data belong to a study of identical twins (dated by TCRdb to the mid-2010s). For the wider study: TCR alpha and beta repertoires from monozygotic twins, unrelated adults of various ages and cord blood were deep-sequenced to test whether fetal clonotypes persist. Replicate twin experiments were performed at different times using different library preparation protocols to rule out contamination.

Broader findings and caveats from the paper: Abundant cord blood beta clonotypes had fewer insertions, young adult naive repertoires showed a similar but weaker trend, and memory repertoires showed no such trend. In monozygotic twins, out-of-frame TCR alpha sharing was systematically underestimated by recombination models, although the models agreed with sharing between unrelated individuals. Compared with coincidental sharing between unrelated individuals, out-of-frame TCR alpha sequences shared between twins showed an excess of sequences with low generation probability. In beta out-of-frame sequences, excess twin sharing was weaker, because having fewer shared sequences lowered the signal-to-noise ratio. Because the same donors could not be followed over many years, the conclusions depended on cross-sectional statistical analysis. Zero-insertion analyses could be partly confounded by invariant T cells such as MAIT and iNKT, although diverse VJ usage argued against such confounding for most clonotypes.

This same sample was also part of a study on yellow fever vaccine responses in identical twins. The second investigation adds: According to the authors, in identical twins the way T cells responded to vaccination appeared partly convergent and partly personalized. In the study, vaccine-responding T cell clones were precisely tracked in identical twins.

The sequence was obtained from a woman under 30 in good health. The sequence joins TRBV28 to TRBJ2-3; TRBD1 could be the D gene, as 5 bases match. The sequencing input was memory (CD45RO+) T cells sorted from blood. The cell subset or site label, as the study defines it: CD45RO+ enriched T cells. The CDR3 is CASRISGFTDTQYF. The DNA sequence follows: TGTGCCAGCAGAATTTCAGGGTTCACAGATACGCAGTATTTT.